The source of this TCR beta chain is a study of breast tumors, draining lymph nodes, adjacent tissues (TCRdb year 2016). Describing the broader study: The study compared TCR beta repertoires across tumor, adjacent nontumor tissue and axillary lymph nodes from breast cancer patients. The study was designed to assess the relationships and possible T-cell exchange between tumor, surrounding tissue and draining lymph node repertoires in human breast cancer.

What the study reported, not specific to this receptor: The conclusion that tumor T cells originate in lymph nodes was framed as consistent with a hypothesis rather than directly demonstrated. The data were judged consistent with most tumor T cells deriving from the lymph node and then expanding within tumor tissue. In luminal-like breast cancer, tumor and nontumor tissue repertoires resembled each other significantly more than in basal-like breast cancer. T-cell repertoire diversity in tumors was found to be lower than in lymph nodes but higher than in nontumor tissue, and preferential V and J gene usage was observed.

Cut back by 6 bases and 6 bases, the V and J ends lie 12 bases apart. The germline V gene (reference sequence) specifies LNHDA as CDR1 and SQIVND as CDR2. The CDR3, cysteine through phenylalanine, is 13 amino acids long. The only DNA kept is the CDR3, 39 bases in frame from the first base. Lymph node samples came from the axillary draining lymph nodes of breast cancer patients. Data came from an Illumina HiSeq 2000. TCR beta chain libraries were generated by multiplex PCR amplification. The amplified TCR beta chain products were analyzed by high-throughput sequencing. TCRdb trimmed public reads at Q25 via fastp, called clones via MiXCR and kept in-frame beta chains. Each entry is one CDR3 protein sequence, shown with its most common DNA and genes. The sample includes about 230,000 distinct CDR3 sequences, with 32% observed a single time. The ten largest clones capture roughly 1.5% of the sample. This clonotype has ten or more counts. It lacks a known antigen. Per-base quality was not reported, and no clone a single base away is much larger than it.

The source material was axillary lymph node tissue. This clonotype was obtained from a female donor with breast cancer. Some clones in this sample may be carry-over from other donors' samples. In this chain, TRBV19 is recombined with TRBJ2-1; TRBD2 is a possible D gene, resting on 6 matching bases. The encoded CDR3 is CASSQDYINEQFF. The sequenced DNA: TGTGCCAGTAGCCAGGACTACATCAATGAGCAGTTCTTC. The CDR3 plus the reference TRBV19 and TRBJ2-1 genes for the other parts give the full variable domain: DGGITQSPKYLFRKEGQNVTLSCEQNLNHDAMYWYRQDPGQGLRLIYYSQIVNDFQKGDIAEGYSVSREKKESFPLTVTSAQKNPTAFYLCASSQDYINEQFFGPGTRLTVL.